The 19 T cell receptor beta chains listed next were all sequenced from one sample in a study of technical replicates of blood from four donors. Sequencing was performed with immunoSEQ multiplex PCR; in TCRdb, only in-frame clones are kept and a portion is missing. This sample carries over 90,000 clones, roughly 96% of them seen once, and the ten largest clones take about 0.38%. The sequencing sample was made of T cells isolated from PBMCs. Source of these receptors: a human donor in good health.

DNA of the CDR3: TGCAGCGTTGGCTGGGACTTACACGAGCAGTACTTC. Its translation is CSVGWDLHEQYF. The J gene is TRBJ2-7, the V gene TRBV29-1; the D gene is possibly TRBD2 (6 bases). Trimming cost V 4 bases and J 5 bases, with 12 bases left between them. Germline V lookup: CDR1 SQVTM, CDR2 ANQGSEA. The CDR3 has 12 residues.

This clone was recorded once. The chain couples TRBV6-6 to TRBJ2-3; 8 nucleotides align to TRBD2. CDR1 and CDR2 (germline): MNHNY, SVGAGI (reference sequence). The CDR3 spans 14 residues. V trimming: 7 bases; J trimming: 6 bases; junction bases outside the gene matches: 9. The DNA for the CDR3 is TGTGCCAGCAAAACTAGCGGAGCTATCGATACGCAGTATTTT. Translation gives CASKTSGAIDTQYF.

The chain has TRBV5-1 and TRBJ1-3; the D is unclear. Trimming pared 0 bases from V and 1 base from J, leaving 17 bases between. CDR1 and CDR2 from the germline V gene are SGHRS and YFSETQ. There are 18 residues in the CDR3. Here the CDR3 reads CASSLGVSAALSGNTIYF. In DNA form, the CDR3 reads TGCGCCAGCAGCTTGGGCGTAAGTGCTGCCTTGTCTGGAAACACCATATATTTT. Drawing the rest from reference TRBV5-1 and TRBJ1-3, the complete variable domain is KAGVTQTPRYLIKTRGQQVTLSCSPISGHRSVSWYQQTPGQGLQFLFEYFSETQRNKGNFPGRFSGRQFSNSRSEMNVSTLELGDSALYLCASSLGVSAALSGNTIYFGEGSWLTVV.

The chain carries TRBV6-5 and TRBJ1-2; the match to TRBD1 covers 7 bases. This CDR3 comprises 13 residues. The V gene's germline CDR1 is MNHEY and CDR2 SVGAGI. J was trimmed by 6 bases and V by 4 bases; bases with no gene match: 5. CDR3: CASSLTGLDGYTF. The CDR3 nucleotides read TGTGCCAGCAGTTTGACAGGGTTGGATGGCTACACCTTC.

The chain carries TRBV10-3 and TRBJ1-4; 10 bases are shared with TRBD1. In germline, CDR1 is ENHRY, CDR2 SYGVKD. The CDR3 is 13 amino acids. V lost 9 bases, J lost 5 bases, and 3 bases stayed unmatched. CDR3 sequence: CAIWTGGNEKLFF. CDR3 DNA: TGTGCCATATGGACAGGGGGGAATGAAAAACTGTTTTTT.

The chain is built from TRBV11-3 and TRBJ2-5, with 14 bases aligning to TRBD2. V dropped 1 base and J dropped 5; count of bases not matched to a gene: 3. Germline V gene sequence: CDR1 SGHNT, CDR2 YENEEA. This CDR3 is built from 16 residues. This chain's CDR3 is CASSLGRTSGRETQYF. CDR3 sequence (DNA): TGTGCCAGCAGCTTAGGGCGGACTAGCGGGAGGGAGACCCAGTACTTC.

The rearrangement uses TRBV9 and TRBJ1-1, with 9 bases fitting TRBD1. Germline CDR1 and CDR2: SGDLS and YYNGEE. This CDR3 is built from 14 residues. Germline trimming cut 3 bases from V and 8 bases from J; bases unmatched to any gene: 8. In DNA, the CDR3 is TGTGCCAGCAGCGCCACTGGACAGGGGAGCGAAGCTTTCTTT. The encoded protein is CASSATGQGSEAFF.

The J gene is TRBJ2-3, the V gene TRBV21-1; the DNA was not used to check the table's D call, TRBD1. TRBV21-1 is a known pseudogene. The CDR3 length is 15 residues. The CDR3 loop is CASSKVTRTAFTQYF. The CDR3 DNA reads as TGTGCCAGCAGCAAAGTGACCAGGACAGCCTTTACGCAGTATTTT.

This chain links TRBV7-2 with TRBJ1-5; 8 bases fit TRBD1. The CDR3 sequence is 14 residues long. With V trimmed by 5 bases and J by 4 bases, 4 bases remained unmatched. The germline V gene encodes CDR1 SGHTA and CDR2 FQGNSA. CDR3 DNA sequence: TGTGCCAGCAGCCCAGGGGGCCCGAATCAGCCCCAGCATTTT. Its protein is CASSPGGPNQPQHF. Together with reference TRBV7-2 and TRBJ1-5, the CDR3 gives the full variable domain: GAGVSQSPSNKVTEKGKDVELRCDPISGHTALYWYRQSLGQGLEFLIYFQGNSAPDKSGLPSDRFSAERTGGSVSTLTIQRTQQEDSAVYLCASSPGGPNQPQHFGDGTRLSIL.

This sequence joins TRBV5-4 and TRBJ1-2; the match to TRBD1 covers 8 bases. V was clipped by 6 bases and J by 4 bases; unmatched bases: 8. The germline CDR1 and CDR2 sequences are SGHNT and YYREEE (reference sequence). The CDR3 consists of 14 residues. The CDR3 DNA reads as TGTGCCAGCACATTTACAGGGGGAAGCTATGGCTACACCTTC. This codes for CASTFTGGSYGYTF.

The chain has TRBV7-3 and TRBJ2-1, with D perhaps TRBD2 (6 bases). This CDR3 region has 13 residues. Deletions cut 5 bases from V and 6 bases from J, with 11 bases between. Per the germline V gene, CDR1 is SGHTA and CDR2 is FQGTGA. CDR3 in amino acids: CASSLTRVNEQFF. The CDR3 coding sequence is TGTGCCAGCAGCCTGACTAGAGTCAATGAGCAGTTCTTC.

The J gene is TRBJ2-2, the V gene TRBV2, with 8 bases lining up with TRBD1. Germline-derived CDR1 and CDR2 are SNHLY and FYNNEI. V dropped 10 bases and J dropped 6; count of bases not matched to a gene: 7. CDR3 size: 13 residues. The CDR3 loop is CAIQGVRSGELFF. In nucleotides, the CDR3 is TGTGCCATACAGGGGGTTAGATCCGGGGAGCTGTTTTTT.

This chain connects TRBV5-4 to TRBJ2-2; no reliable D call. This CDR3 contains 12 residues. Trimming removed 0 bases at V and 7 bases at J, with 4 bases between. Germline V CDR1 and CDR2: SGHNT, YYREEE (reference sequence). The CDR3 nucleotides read TGTGCCAGCAGCTTGGCTAACGGGGAGCTGTTTTTT. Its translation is CASSLANGELFF.

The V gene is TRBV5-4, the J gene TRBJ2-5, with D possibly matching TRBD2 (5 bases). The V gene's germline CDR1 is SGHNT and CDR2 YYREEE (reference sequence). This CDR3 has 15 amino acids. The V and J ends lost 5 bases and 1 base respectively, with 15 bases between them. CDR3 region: CASRANLATQETQYF. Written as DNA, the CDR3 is TGTGCCAGCAGGGCTAACCTAGCTACCCAAGAGACCCAGTACTTC. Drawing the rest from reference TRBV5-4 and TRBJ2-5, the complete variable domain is ETGVTQSPTHLIKTRGQQVTLRCSSQSGHNTVSWYQQALGQGPQFIFQYYREEENGRGNFPPRFSGLQFPNYSSELNVNALELDDSALYLCASRANLATQETQYFGPGTRLLVL.

The CDR3 here is CASSAAQYSNTEAFF. As DNA, the CDR3 is TGTGCCAGTAGCGCGGCGCAGTATTCTAACACTGAAGCTTTCTTT. J is TRBJ1-1 and V is TRBV19; D unresolved. This CDR3 comprises 15 residues. Germline V gene lookup returns CDR1 LNHDA and CDR2 SQIVND (reference sequence). V lost 6 bases and J lost 2, with 16 bases in between.

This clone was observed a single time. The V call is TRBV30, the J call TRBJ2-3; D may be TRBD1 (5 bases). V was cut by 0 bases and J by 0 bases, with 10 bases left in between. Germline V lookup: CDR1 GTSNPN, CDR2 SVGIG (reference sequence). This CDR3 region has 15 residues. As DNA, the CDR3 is TGTGCCTGGAGTGTCTCCCGGACAAGCACAGATACGCAGTATTTT. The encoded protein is CAWSVSRTSTDTQYF.

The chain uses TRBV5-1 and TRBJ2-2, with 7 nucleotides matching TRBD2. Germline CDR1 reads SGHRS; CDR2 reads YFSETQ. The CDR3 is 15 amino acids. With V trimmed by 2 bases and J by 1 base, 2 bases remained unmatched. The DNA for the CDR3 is TGCGCCAGCAGCTTTTCTAGCGGGAACACCGGGGAGCTGTTTTTT. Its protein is CASSFSSGNTGELFF.

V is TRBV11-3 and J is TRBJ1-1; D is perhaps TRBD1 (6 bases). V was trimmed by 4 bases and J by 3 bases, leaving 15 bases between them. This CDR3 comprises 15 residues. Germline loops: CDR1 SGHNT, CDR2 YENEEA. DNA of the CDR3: TGTGCCAGCAGCTCCCACAGGGAGAAGCACACTGAAGCTTTCTTT. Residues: CASSSHREKHTEAFF.

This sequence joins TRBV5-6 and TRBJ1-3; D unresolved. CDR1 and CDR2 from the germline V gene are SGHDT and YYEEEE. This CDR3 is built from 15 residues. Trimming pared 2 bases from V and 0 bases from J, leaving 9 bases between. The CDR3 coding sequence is TGTGCCAGCAGCTTATTGGAGCTCTCTGGAAACACCATATATTTT. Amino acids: CASSLLELSGNTIYF.